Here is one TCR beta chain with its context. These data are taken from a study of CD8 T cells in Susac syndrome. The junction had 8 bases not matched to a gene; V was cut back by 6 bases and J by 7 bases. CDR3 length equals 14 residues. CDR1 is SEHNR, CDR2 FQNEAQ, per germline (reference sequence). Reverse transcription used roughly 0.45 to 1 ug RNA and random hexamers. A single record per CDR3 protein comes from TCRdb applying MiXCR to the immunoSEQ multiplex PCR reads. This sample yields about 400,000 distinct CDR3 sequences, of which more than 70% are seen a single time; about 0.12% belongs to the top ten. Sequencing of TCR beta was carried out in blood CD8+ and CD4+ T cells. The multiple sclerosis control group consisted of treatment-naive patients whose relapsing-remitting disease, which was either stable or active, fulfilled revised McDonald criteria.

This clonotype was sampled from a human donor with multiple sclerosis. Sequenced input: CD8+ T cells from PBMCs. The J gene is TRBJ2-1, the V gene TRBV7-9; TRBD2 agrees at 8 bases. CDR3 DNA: TGTGCCAGCAGTGGGACTAGTATTAAAAATGAGCAGTTCTTC. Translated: CASSGTSIKNEQFF. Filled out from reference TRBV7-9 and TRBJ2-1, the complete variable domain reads DTGVSQNPRHKITKRGQNVTFRCDPISEHNRLYWYRQTLGQGPEFLTYFQNEAQLEKSRLLSDRFSAERPKGSFSTLEIQRTEQGDSAMYLCASSGTSIKNEQFFGPGTRLTVL.